This TCR beta chain was observed in a study of blood T cell repertoires in COVID-19 (dated by TCRdb to 2020 to 2021). In terms of the full investigation: The collaborator samples originated in the United States, Italy and Spain and spanned the acute and convalescent phases of COVID-19. The prospective study material was composed of cDNA or gDNA derived from T cells, B-cell-depleted T cells, or PBMCs. Deeply sampled blood TCRbeta repertoires from subjects exposed to, actively infected with, or recovered from COVID-19 were included in the dataset. The repertoires were released in a freely available public database intended as a resource for research on the immune response to SARS-CoV-2. The samples were drawn from the first 160 participants of the ongoing ImmuneRACE study and from 1,254 subjects provided by 6 global collaborators. A de-identified subject ID, COVID-19 status, age in years and sex were almost always included in the sample metadata. HLA class I and class II types, where available, came from metadata supplied by the sample provider rather than from assay-based typing.

The cysteine opens and the phenylalanine closes a CDR3 of 17 amino acids. Just the 51-base CDR3 DNA is kept, in frame starting at base 1. Taken from the germline V gene, the CDR1 and CDR2 loops are SGDLS and YYNGEE. V has 2 bases trimmed and J has 4 bases trimmed; junction bases matching no gene number 8. Participants in the prospective study were enrolled through a virtual design, were aged roughly 18 to 100 years, and lived in some 24 United States geographic areas. To assign participants to cohorts, the prospective study relied on clinical history that participants themselves reported in a screening survey and a study questionnaire. Each participant in the prospective study had whole blood, serum and a nasopharyngeal or oropharyngeal swab collected by mobile phlebotomists. Prospective study participants could optionally give additional blood draws and questionnaires over a 2-month period. Before DNA extraction, blood samples from the prospective study were shipped at room temperature or frozen.

Concerning this clone itself: Its antigen remains unidentified. Base qualities are not provided; no much larger clone lies one nucleotide away.

TCRbeta CDR3 regions were amplified from genomic DNA using the immunoSEQ Assay, a bias-controlled multiplex PCR. In the paper's pipeline: Nucleated cell counts per sample were estimated from amplification of reference gene primers within the assay. To quantify the absolute abundance of each unique TCRbeta CDR3 rearrangement, sequence reads were collapsed and filtered. For each sample, productive Simpson clonality was calculated by taking the square root of Simpson's diversity index across productive rearrangements. In its TCRdb copy, this immuneACCESS table keeps in-frame sequences only and misses some clones. Where compared with another copy, unresolved V genes explain less than half of these, and the others have no known cause. D and trimming come from the DNA, and the V and J calls and clone size come from that table. For this sample the table gives roughly 220,000 clones, of which 75% to 90% were detected only once. The top ten hold approximately 3.5% of the sample.

What the authors observed across the whole study: The amount of clinical and demographic metadata varied by source and participant and was provided uncurated.

The sample comprised PBMCs or T cells enriched from blood (not recorded which). The chain joins TRBV9 to TRBJ2-3, and TRBD2 matches 12 of the central bases. The TCR was taken from a woman under 30 in a cohort exposed to, infected with or recovered from COVID-19 (not recorded which). At the DNA level, the sequence is TGTGCCAGCAGCGTGGCGACTAGCGGGAGAATCCCAGATACGCAGTATTTT. It is translated as CASSVATSGRIPDTQYF.